Listed here are 11 T cell receptor beta chains from one sample, sequenced in a study of human T cells and chemical hapten exposure. Stated time point: patch test 2, 6 weeks after DPC sensitization. Specified treatment: therapeutic diphenylcyclopropenone sensitization with weekly scalp DPC. Each CDR3 protein is one row after TCRdb ran MiXCR on the RACE reads. The data hold about 140,000 distinct CDR3 sequences, with over 9.5% observed a single time. Material: whole blood, obtained in connection with sensitization to the hapten diphenylcyclopropenone (DPC). Every receptor here comes from a woman aged 50 to 60 with alopecia areata. Some clones in this sample may be carry-over from other donors' samples.

The CDR3 sequence is CASLLNMNTEAFF. CDR3 nucleotides: TGTGCCAGCTTGTTGAACATGAACACTGAAGCTTTCTTT. V is TRBV6-5 and J is TRBJ1-1; the D is unclear. CDR3 length: 13 residues. CDR1 and CDR2 (germline): MNHEY, SVGAGI. Trimming shortened V by 8 bases and J by 0 bases, and 10 bases separated the two germline ends.

This rearrangement joins TRBV20-1 to TRBJ2-2; no reliable D call. Germline V gives CDR1 DFQATT, CDR2 SNEGSKA (reference sequence). The CDR3 is 13 amino acids. Trimming removed 5 bases at V and 0 bases at J, with 7 bases between. For the CDR3, the DNA is TGCAGTGCTTCCAACACGAACACCGGGGAGCTGTTTTTT. Residues: CSASNTNTGELFF.

As to this clonotype: The junction differs from germline at one of its ends, possibly a read error. The V call is TRBV28, the J call TRBJ2-7; TRBD1 matches at 8 bases. Germline loops: CDR1 MDHEN, CDR2 SYDVKM. The CDR3 covers 14 residues. CDR3 protein: CASSFRTGFAEQYF. CDR3 in DNA: TGTGCCAGCAGTTTTAGGACAGGGTTCGCCGAGCAGTACTTT.

The J gene is TRBJ2-3, the V gene TRBV7-9; 10 positions match TRBD2. J lost 3 bases, V lost 9 bases, and 9 bases had no gene match. CDR1 is SEHNR and CDR2 is FQNEAQ in the germline V gene (reference sequence). The CDR3 length is 15 residues. CDR3: CASRIGLAVTDTQYF. As DNA, the CDR3 is TGTGCCAGTAGAATCGGACTAGCGGTTACAGATACGCAGTATTTT.

This clonotype was observed a few times. The rearrangement links TRBV24-1 to TRBJ1-2; D gene ambiguous. CDR1 and CDR2 (germline): KGHDR, SFDVKD. The CDR3 extends over 13 amino acids. With 5 bases removed from V and 8 bases from J, the gap between germline ends came to 14 bases. The CDR3 coding sequence is TGTGCCACCAGTGCGCGAGCAGGTCGCGGCTACACCTTC. Translating it yields CATSARAGRGYTF.

Ten or more counts support this clonotype. The chain uses TRBV12-3 or TRBV12-4 and TRBJ2-2; no firm D call. The CDR3 extends over 15 amino acids. With 3 bases removed from V and 7 bases from J, the gap between germline ends came to 15 bases. The CDR3 sequence: CASSFETGWGGELFF. The CDR3 DNA follows: TGTGCCAGCAGTTTCGAAACTGGGTGGGGCGGGGAGCTGTTTTTT.

As for this clonotype: A much larger clone differs by one base, so this may be a read error. The CDR3 nucleotides are TGCAGTGCTAGAGATCTGAGAGCGGGAATGAACGCCGGGGAGCTGTTTTTT. It is translated as CSARDLRAGMNAGELFF. The J gene is TRBJ2-2, the V gene TRBV20-1; 7 nucleotides align to TRBD2. This CDR3 comprises 17 residues. Germline CDR1 and CDR2: DFQATT and SNEGSKA (reference sequence).

The chain's CDR3 is CASSKSLAASSYEQYF. The CDR3 DNA reads TGTGCCAGCAGCAAGTCACTAGCGGCCAGCTCCTACGAGCAGTACTTC. This chain connects TRBV7-2 to TRBJ2-7, with 8 bases matching TRBD2. From germline, CDR1 is SGHTA and CDR2 FQGNSA. The CDR3 runs to 16 residues. J gave up 0 bases and V 5 bases, and 9 bases lay outside the gene matches.

This clonotype was detected ten times or more. The J gene is TRBJ1-1, the V gene TRBV24-1; D perhaps matches TRBD1 (5 bases). CDR1 is KGHDR and CDR2 is SFDVKD in the germline V gene. Trimming took off 7 bases at V and 7 bases at J, with 15 bases between the two ends. The CDR3 consists of 13 residues. The CDR3 region is CATRDGARGEAFF. The CDR3, as DNA: TGTGCCACCAGGGACGGGGCACGGGGTGAAGCTTTCTTT.

The V and J genes are TRBV11-2 and TRBJ2-5; a weak D match, TRBD1 (5 bases). Germline V gene sequence: CDR1 SGHAT, CDR2 FQNNGV. CDR3 length: 15 residues. V was clipped by 3 bases and J by 0 bases, with 11 bases between them. CDR3 DNA sequence: TGTGCCAGCAGCTTTGACCAGGGCCACCAAGAGACCCAGTACTTC. Translating it yields CASSFDQGHQETQYF.

This clonotype has a handful of counts. J is TRBJ1-5 and V is TRBV6-1; 7 bases match TRBD1. CDR3 length: 18 residues. After removal of 4 bases from V and 0 bases from J, the junction contained 12 bases not matched to a gene. CDR1 MNHNS and CDR2 SASEGT come from the germline V gene. CDR3 protein: CASSGPGQLTDSNQPQHF. For the CDR3, the DNA is TGTGCCAGCAGTGGCCCGGGACAGCTGACTGATAGCAATCAGCCCCAGCATTTT.